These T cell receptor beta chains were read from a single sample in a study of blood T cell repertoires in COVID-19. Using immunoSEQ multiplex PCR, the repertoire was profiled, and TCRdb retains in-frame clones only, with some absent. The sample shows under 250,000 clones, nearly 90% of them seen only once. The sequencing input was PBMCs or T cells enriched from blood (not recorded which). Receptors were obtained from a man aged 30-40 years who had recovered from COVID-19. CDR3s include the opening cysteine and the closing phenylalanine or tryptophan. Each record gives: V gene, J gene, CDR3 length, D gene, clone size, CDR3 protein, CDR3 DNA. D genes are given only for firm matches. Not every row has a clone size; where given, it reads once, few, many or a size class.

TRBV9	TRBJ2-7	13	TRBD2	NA	CASSVGTRSEQYF	TGTGCCAGCAGCGTAGGGACTAGGTCCGAGCAGTACTTC
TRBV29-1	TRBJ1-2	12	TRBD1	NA	CSVVQGFEGYTF	TGCAGCGTTGTACAGGGGTTCGAGGGCTACACCTTC
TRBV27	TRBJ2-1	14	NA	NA	CASRTNVSPNEQFF	TGTGCCAGCAGGACAAATGTATCTCCTAATGAGCAGTTCTTC
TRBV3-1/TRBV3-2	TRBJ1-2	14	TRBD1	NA	CASSQTGLDYGYTF	TGTGCCAGCAGCCAGACAGGGCTGGACTATGGCTACACCTTC
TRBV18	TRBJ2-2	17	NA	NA	CASSPGEFRGTTGELFF	TGTGCCAGCTCACCCGGGGAATTCAGGGGAACGACCGGGGAGCTGTTTTTT
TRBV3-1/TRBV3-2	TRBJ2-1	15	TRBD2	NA	CASSQGLAGYNEQFF	TGTGCCAGCAGCCAAGGGTTAGCGGGATACAATGAGCAGTTCTTC
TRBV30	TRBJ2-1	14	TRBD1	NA	CALTGQGANNEQFF	TGTGCCCTAACGGGACAGGGGGCGAATAATGAGCAGTTCTTC
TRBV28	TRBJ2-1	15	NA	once	CASRSGEAGGAGQFF	TGTGCCAGCAGGTCGGGCGAAGCAGGCGGTGCGGGACAGTTCTTC
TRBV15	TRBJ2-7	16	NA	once	CATSRDGGAGSYEQYF	TGTGCCACCAGCAGAGATGGGGGGGCTGGCTCCTACGAGCAGTACTTC
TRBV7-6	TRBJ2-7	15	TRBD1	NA	CASSSGQGLPYEQYF	TGTGCCAGCAGCTCGGGACAGGGACTACCCTACGAGCAGTACTTC
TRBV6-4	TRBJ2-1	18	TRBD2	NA	CASSASSGGRSFYNEQFF	TGTGCCAGCAGTGCAAGTAGCGGGGGGAGATCCTTCTACAATGAGCAGTTCTTC
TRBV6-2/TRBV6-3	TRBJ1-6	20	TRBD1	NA	CASSYPGTAPLNSYNSPLHF	TGTGCCAGCAGTTACCCCGGGACAGCGCCTTTGAACTCCTATAATTCACCCCTCCACTTT
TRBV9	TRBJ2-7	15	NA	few	CASSVGGGEPYEQYF	TGTGCCAGCAGCGTAGGGGGAGGAGAACCGTACGAGCAGTACTTC
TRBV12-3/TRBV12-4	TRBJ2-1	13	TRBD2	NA	CASSPGLEGEQFF	TGTGCCAGCAGTCCGGGACTAGAAGGTGAGCAGTTCTTC
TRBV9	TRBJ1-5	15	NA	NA	CASSVVRHGDQPQHF	TGTGCCAGCAGCGTAGTGCGCCACGGGGATCAGCCCCAGCATTTT
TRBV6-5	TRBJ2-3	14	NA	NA	CASRQGFLTDTQYF	TGTGCCAGCAGACAGGGATTTCTCACAGATACGCAGTATTTT
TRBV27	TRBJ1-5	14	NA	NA	CASRGSGSNQPQHF	TGTGCCAGCAGGGGGAGCGGCAGCAATCAGCCCCAGCATTTT
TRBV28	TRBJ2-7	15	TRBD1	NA	CASSLPGTANYEQYF	TGTGCCAGCAGTCTACCTGGGACAGCGAACTACGAGCAGTACTTC
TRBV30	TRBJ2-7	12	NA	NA	CAWTGYLDEQYF	TGTGCCTGGACAGGGTATCTCGACGAGCAGTACTTC
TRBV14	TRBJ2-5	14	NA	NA	CASSQETARETQYF	TGTGCCAGCAGCCAAGAAACAGCCCGAGAGACCCAGTACTTC
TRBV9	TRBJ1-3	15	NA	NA	CASSPSRGTGNTIYF	TGTGCCAGCAGCCCATCCAGAGGGACTGGAAACACCATATATTTT
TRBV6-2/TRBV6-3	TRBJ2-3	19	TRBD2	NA	CASSYSIRLAGGWADTQYF	TGTGCCAGCAGTTACTCGATAAGGCTAGCGGGAGGATGGGCAGATACGCAGTATTTT
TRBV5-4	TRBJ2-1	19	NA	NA	CASSGTLWTEPFMGNEQFF	TGTGCCAGCAGCGGGACTCTATGGACGGAGCCTTTTATGGGGAATGAGCAGTTCTTC
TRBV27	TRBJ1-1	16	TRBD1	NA	CASSQDRAERGSEAFF	TGTGCCAGCAGCCAGGACAGGGCGGAGCGAGGAAGTGAAGCTTTCTTT
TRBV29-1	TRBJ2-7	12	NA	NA	CSVVGPRYEQYF	TGCAGCGTTGTGGGGCCCAGATACGAGCAGTACTTC
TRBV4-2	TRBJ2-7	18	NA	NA	CASSQELGGASSSYEQYF	TGTGCCAGCAGCCAAGAATTAGGGGGGGCGTCTAGCTCCTACGAGCAGTACTTC
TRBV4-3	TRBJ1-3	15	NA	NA	CASSQGTASGNTIYF	TGCGCCAGCAGCCAAGGGACAGCATCTGGAAACACCATATATTTT
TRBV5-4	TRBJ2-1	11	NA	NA	CALGSHNEQFF	TGTGCCCTCGGGAGCCACAATGAGCAGTTCTTC
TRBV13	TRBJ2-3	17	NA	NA	CASSLTVSGGGADTQYF	TGTGCCAGCAGCTTAACTGTTTCGGGGGGCGGGGCAGATACGCAGTATTTT
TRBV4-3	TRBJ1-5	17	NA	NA	CASSPWWSGGGDQPQHF	TGCGCCAGCAGCCCTTGGTGGAGTGGGGGAGGGGATCAGCCCCAGCATTTT
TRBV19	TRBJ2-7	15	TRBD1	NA	CASTGSGTGVHEQYF	TGTGCCAGTACTGGTTCAGGGACAGGGGTCCACGAGCAGTACTTC
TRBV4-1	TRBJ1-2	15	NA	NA	CASSQDSRGDYGYTF	TGCGCCAGCAGCCAAGATAGCAGGGGCGACTATGGCTACACCTTC
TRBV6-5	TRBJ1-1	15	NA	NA	CASSYSGQVNTEAFF	TGTGCCAGCAGTTACTCTGGACAAGTGAACACTGAAGCTTTCTTT
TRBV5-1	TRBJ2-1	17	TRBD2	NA	CASSLHFSGSAYNEQFF	TGCGCCAGCAGCTTGCATTTTAGCGGGAGCGCCTACAATGAGCAGTTCTTC
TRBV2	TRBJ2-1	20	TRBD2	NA	CASTYLAGTSGRSSYNEQFF	TGTGCCAGCACCTACCTGGCCGGGACTAGCGGGCGTAGCTCCTACAATGAGCAGTTCTTC
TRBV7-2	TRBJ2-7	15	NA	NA	CASSFNGGISYEQYF	TGTGCCAGCAGCTTTAATGGGGGGATCTCCTACGAGCAGTACTTC
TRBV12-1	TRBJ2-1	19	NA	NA	CASSSGVAGGLSSYNEQFF	TGTGCCAGCAGCTCTGGGGTAGCGGGGGGCTTAAGCTCCTACAATGAGCAGTTCTTC
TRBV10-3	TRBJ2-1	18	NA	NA	CAISDFPLSEIKRDEQFF	TGTGCCATCAGTGACTTCCCTTTGAGCGAGATAAAGAGGGATGAGCAGTTCTTC
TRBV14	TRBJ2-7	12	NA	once	CASSQWRNEQYF	TGTGCCAGCAGCCAGTGGAGGAACGAGCAGTACTTC
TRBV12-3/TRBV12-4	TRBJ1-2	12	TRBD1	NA	CASSFVRGGYTF	TGTGCCAGCAGTTTTGTCAGGGGGGGCTACACCTTC
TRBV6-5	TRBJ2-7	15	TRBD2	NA	CASSYSAGEPYEQYF	TGTGCCAGCAGTTACTCGGCGGGGGAACCCTACGAGCAGTACTTC
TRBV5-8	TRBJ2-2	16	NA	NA	CASSYLKSSGTGELFF	TGTGCCAGCAGCTACCTTAAGTCGAGCGGTACCGGGGAGCTGTTTTTT
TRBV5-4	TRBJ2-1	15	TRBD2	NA	CASSLRLAGGDEQFF	TGTGCCAGCAGCTTGCGACTAGCGGGAGGTGATGAGCAGTTCTTC
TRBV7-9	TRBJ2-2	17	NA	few	CASSSRTAKENTGELFF	TGTGCCAGCAGCTCCCGGACAGCGAAGGAGAACACCGGGGAGCTGTTTTTT
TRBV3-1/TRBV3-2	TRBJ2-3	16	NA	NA	CASSQAISGNTDTQYF	TGTGCCAGCAGCCAAGCGATTAGCGGAAACACAGATACGCAGTATTTT
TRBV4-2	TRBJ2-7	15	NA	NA	CASSQGPQSNHEQYF	TGTGCCAGCAGCCAAGGGCCTCAATCAAACCACGAGCAGTACTTC